These 20 T cell receptor beta chains originate from one sample sequenced in a study of cytomegalovirus exposure and HLA in healthy donors. The study ran its PCR with 60 Vbeta and 13 Jbeta primers. Generated by immunoSEQ multiplex PCR, the TCRdb table keeps only in-frame clones and is missing some. Of fewer than 150,000 clones in the sample, about 80% are singletons; the top ten hold roughly 4%. The sequenced sample consisted of PBMCs. All receptors come from a man between 18 and 35 years old in good health and CMV-seronegative.

This chain's CDR3 is CASVLMPKDSRTDTQYF. CDR3 sequence (DNA): TGTGCCAGCGTATTAATGCCCAAGGACTCCCGCACAGATACGCAGTATTTT. This sequence joins TRBV7-3 and TRBJ2-3; weak D call: TRBD2 (5 bases). Germline V gene lookup returns CDR1 SGHTA and CDR2 FQGTGA. With 8 bases removed from V and 1 base from J, the gap between germline ends came to 22 bases. The CDR3 totals 17 residues.

This clone has just one count. The chain joins TRBV27 to TRBJ1-2; D not certain. The CDR3 runs to 15 residues. CDR1 is MNHEY and CDR2 is SMNVEV in the germline V gene (reference sequence). Between the trimmed V and J ends, which lost 4 bases and 7 bases, there was a span of 19 bases. As DNA, the CDR3 is TGTGCCAGCAGTTCTTTGCCGCTCCCCCTAGTTGGCTACACCTTC. Protein product: CASSSLPLPLVGYTF.

The chain recombines TRBV6-4 with TRBJ2-1, with 10 bases that match TRBD2. V was clipped by 0 bases and J by 13 bases; unmatched bases: 6. The CDR3 is made up of 14 amino acids. The germline V gene has CDR1 MRHNA and CDR2 SNTAGT. This chain's CDR3 is CASSDSWLAGDQFF. The CDR3 bases are TGTGCCAGCAGTGACTCTTGGCTAGCGGGAGACCAGTTCTTC.

This sequence joins TRBV28 and TRBJ1-2; D call uncertain. The CDR3 runs 15 residues. Looked up from germline, CDR1 is MDHEN and CDR2 is SYDVKM. V was trimmed by 5 bases and J by 6 bases, leaving 19 bases between them. The CDR3 coding sequence is TGTGCCAGCAGTCGCCTTCCCTCCGCCAGTCATGGCTACACCTTC. This translates into CASSRLPSASHGYTF.

The V call is TRBV28, the J call TRBJ2-4; 10 bases align to TRBD1. Trimming at V came to 5 bases and at J to 1 base, leaving 5 bases not matched to a gene. Germline-derived CDR1 and CDR2 are MDHEN and SYDVKM. There are 16 residues in the CDR3. For the CDR3, the DNA is TGTGCCAGCAGTCTTAGGACAGGGGGGGCCAAAAACATTCAGTACTTC. This translates into CASSLRTGGAKNIQYF. Full variable domain (remainder filled in from reference TRBV28 and TRBJ2-4): DVKVTQSSRYLVKRTGEKVFLECVQDMDHENMFWYRQDPGLGLRLIYFSYDVKMKEKGDIPEGYSVSREKKERFSLILESASTNQTSMYLCASSLRTGGAKNIQYFGAGTRLSVL.

The rearrangement links TRBV11-3 to TRBJ1-1; TRBD1 is a possible D gene (5 bases). The CDR3 totals 15 residues. The germline V and J ends were trimmed by 1 base and 3 bases, with 12 bases remaining between them. Germline V gene lookup returns CDR1 SGHNT and CDR2 YENEEA. This chain's CDR3 is CASSLGLGGDTEAFF. The CDR3 nucleotides are TGTGCCAGCAGCTTAGGGCTGGGAGGGGACACTGAAGCTTTCTTT.

The genes are TRBV19 and TRBJ2-3; TRBD2 agrees at 10 bases. There are 17 residues in the CDR3. Germline lookup yields CDR1 LNHDA and CDR2 SQIVND (reference sequence). J lost 5 bases, V lost 6 bases, and 14 bases had no gene match. The CDR3, as DNA: TGTGCCAGTAGAGCTAGCGGGAGTCAATTGTGGGAAGATACGCAGTATTTT. The encoded protein is CASRASGSQLWEDTQYF.

The chain carries TRBV7-9 and TRBJ1-1; tentative D call: TRBD1 (5 bases). Germline loops: CDR1 SEHNR, CDR2 FQNEAQ (reference sequence). Trimming removed 7 bases at V and 0 bases at J, with 21 bases between. The CDR3 covers 17 residues. The CDR3 loop reads CASTFYGAQAMNTEAFF. CDR3 coding DNA: TGTGCCAGCACATTCTATGGGGCTCAAGCCATGAACACTGAAGCTTTCTTT.

V usage is TRBV7-9 and J usage is TRBJ1-2, with TRBD1 as a possible D gene (5 bases). The CDR3 totals 14 residues. Germline CDR1 and CDR2: SEHNR and FQNEAQ (reference sequence). The V gene lost 3 bases and the J gene lost 9 bases, with 17 bases spanning the gap. CDR3 sequence reads: CASSFPGLDGSYTF. The CDR3 DNA reads TGTGCCAGCAGCTTCCCAGGGCTTGATGGGAGCTACACCTTC. Full variable domain (outside the CDR3, taken from reference TRBV7-9 and TRBJ1-2): DTGVSQNPRHKITKRGQNVTFRCDPISEHNRLYWYRQTLGQGPEFLTYFQNEAQLEKSRLLSDRFSAERPKGSFSTLEIQRTEQGDSAMYLCASSFPGLDGSYTFGSGTRLTVV.

This rearrangement joins TRBV7-9 to TRBJ2-5, with TRBD2 matching 10 bases. This CDR3 region has 15 residues. The J segment lost 4 bases and the V segment lost 1 base, leaving 3 bases of the junction unmatched. The V gene's germline CDR1 is SEHNR and CDR2 FQNEAQ (reference sequence). CDR3 sequence reads: CASSLVAGGGETQYF. CDR3 DNA: TGTGCCAGCAGCTTAGTAGCGGGAGGTGGAGAGACCCAGTACTTC.

The chain recombines TRBV13 with TRBJ1-1, with 9 bases aligning to TRBD1. Germline-derived CDR1 and CDR2 are PRHDT and FYEKMQ (reference sequence). This CDR3 contains 15 residues. Trimming cost V 4 bases and J 5 bases; bases outside gene matches: 8. CDR3 in DNA: TGTGCCAGCAGCTGGGGGACAGGGCGGGGAACTGAAGCTTTCTTT. Amino acid sequence: CASSWGTGRGTEAFF. The complete variable domain, with remaining parts taken from reference TRBV13 and TRBJ1-1, reads AAGVIQSPRHLIKEKRETATLKCYPIPRHDTVYWYQQGPGQDPQFLISFYEKMQSDKGSIPDRFSAQQFSDYHSELNMSSLELGDSALYFCASSWGTGRGTEAFFGQGTRLTVV.

The genes are TRBV9 and TRBJ1-1; 9 positions agree with TRBD1. The CDR3 has 15 residues. The J segment lost 5 bases and the V segment lost 4 bases, leaving 9 bases of the junction unmatched. CDR1 and CDR2 from the germline V gene are SGDLS and YYNGEE. The CDR3 is CASSTSGTGNTEAFF. The CDR3 bases are TGTGCCAGCAGCACCTCCGGGACAGGGAATACTGAAGCTTTCTTT.

This sequence joins TRBV27 and TRBJ2-3; TRBD1 matches at 9 bases. The germline V gene has CDR1 MNHEY and CDR2 SMNVEV (reference sequence). The ends lost 3 bases at V and 4 bases at J; junction bases unmatched: 5. The CDR3 is 15 amino acids. The CDR3 loop is CASSFIGTGSDTQYF. CDR3 nucleotide sequence: TGTGCCAGCAGTTTTATCGGGACAGGGTCAGATACGCAGTATTTT.

The V and J genes are TRBV21-1 and TRBJ1-2; the table calls TRBD1, which could not be checked here. TRBV21-1 is designated a pseudogene. This CDR3 region has 13 residues. CDR3 residues: CASSKFAQGGYTF. CDR3 DNA: TGTGCCAGCAGCAAATTCGCCCAGGGTGGCTACACCTTC.

This clone appeared a few times. V usage is TRBV5-1 and J usage is TRBJ2-5; 13 bases align to TRBD2. The CDR3 totals 17 residues. Trimming removed 0 bases from V and 5 bases from J; junction bases left unmatched: 7. In germline, CDR1 is SGHRS, CDR2 YFSETQ. Here the CDR3 DNA reads TGCGCCAGCAGCTTGGGACTAGCGGGGGGCAATGTGGAGACCCAGTACTTC. Translating gives CASSLGLAGGNVETQYF.

The V call is TRBV19, the J call TRBJ2-3; the match to TRBD2 covers 8 bases. Looked up from germline, CDR1 is LNHDA and CDR2 is SQIVND (reference sequence). V shed 5 bases, J shed 1 base, and the junction held 5 bases outside the gene matches. The CDR3 runs 15 residues. CDR3 residues: CASSPRGGRTDTQYF. In DNA, the CDR3 is TGTGCCAGTAGTCCTCGGGGGGGGCGCACAGATACGCAGTATTTT.

This chain links TRBV30 with TRBJ2-1; D ambiguous. The CDR3 sequence is 13 residues long. The V end lost 1 base, the J end lost 5 bases, and 9 bases lay between the germline ends. Germline CDR1 GTSNPN, CDR2 SVGIG (reference sequence). DNA of the CDR3: TGTGCCTGGAGTGCCTATGGTAACAATGAGCAGTTCTTC. Encoded protein: CAWSAYGNNEQFF.

Only a few counts were recorded for this clone. The chain joins TRBV28 to TRBJ2-2, with 9 bases identical to TRBD2. CDR3 length: 20 amino acids. CDR1 and CDR2 (germline): MDHEN, SYDVKM. The trim removed 2 bases at V and 6 bases at J, leaving 19 bases unmatched. The CDR3 DNA is TGTGCCAGCAGTTTACCCCTGGGGGGTGGCGGGAGGGCCGCCGCCGGGGAGCTGTTTTTT. Its protein product is CASSLPLGGGGRAAAGELFF.

The rearrangement uses TRBV5-3 and TRBJ2-3; 8 nucleotides line up with TRBD1. TRBV5-3 qualifies as an ORF whose function is uncertain. Unmatched junction bases numbered 6, after V lost 4 bases and J lost 2 bases. CDR3 length equals 15 residues. The DNA of the CDR3 is TGTGCCAGAAGCACTCGACAGGGGTCCACAGATACGCAGTATTTT. It specifies CARSTRQGSTDTQYF.

The chain has TRBV11-3 and TRBJ1-6; TRBD1 matches at 7 bases. CDR1 is SGHNT and CDR2 is YENEEA in the germline V gene. The CDR3 covers 17 residues. The J segment lost 6 bases and the V segment lost 0 bases, leaving 8 bases of the junction unmatched. CDR3 sequence (DNA): TGTGCCAGCAGCTTAGATCAAGGGACAGTTTTTAATTCACCCCTCCACTTT. Encoded protein: CASSLDQGTVFNSPLHF.